This T cell receptor beta chain appears in the sequencing data of a study of blood T cells in healthy people across ages. Using a J-beta primer mix together with a sample-barcoded 5' primer, a second PCR was run for about 6 to 12 cycles. One entry per CDR3 protein results from TCRdb running MiXCR on the 5' RACE reads. The data contain about 970,000 distinct CDR3 sequences, about 51% of them singletons. The CDR3 is 13 amino acids. V lost 5 bases and J lost 3; bases outside the gene matches: 4. CDR1 SGHTA and CDR2 FQGNSA come from the germline V gene. In its sample, this clonotype was seen many times. Its antigen is not identified. Study outcomes and limitations: A roughly linear fall in TCR beta diversity per million T cells was seen with increasing age. With unsorted PBMCs, a conclusive comparison of naive versus antigen-experienced cells was not possible. One million T cells yielded diversity estimates that were considered underestimates. The donors' CMV status was not determined, possibly confounding changes in expanded clonotypes.

The clonotype comes from an older woman in good health. The chain uses TRBV7-2 and TRBJ2-7, with 7 bases aligning to TRBD1. Sequencing used blood. In nucleotides, the CDR3 is TGTGCCAGCAGCCTGGACAGGAACTACGAGCAGTACTTC. Its translation: CASSLDRNYEQYF.